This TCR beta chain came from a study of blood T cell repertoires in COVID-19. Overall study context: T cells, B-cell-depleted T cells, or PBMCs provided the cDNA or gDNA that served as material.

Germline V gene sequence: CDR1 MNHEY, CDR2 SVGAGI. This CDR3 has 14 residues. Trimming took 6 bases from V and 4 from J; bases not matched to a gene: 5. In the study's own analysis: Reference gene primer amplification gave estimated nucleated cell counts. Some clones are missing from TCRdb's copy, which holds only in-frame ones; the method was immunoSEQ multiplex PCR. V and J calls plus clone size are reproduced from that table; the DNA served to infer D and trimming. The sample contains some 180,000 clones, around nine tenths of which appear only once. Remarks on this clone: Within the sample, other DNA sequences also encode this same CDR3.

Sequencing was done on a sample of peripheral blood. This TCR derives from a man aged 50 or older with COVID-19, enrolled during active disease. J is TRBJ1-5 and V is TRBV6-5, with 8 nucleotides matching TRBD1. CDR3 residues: CASSRRQGNQPQHF. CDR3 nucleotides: TGTGCCAGCAGCCGTCGACAGGGGAATCAGCCCCAGCATTTT.